This TCR beta chain stems from a study of T and B cells in COVID-19 patients. Study context: COVID-19 patients gave peripheral blood either during active infection or after recovery. The recovered patients had mostly mild to moderate COVID-19 with outpatient management.

General study findings and limits: Blood from mildly ill patients while symptomatic, and early samples from severe cases, were scarce. At recovery TRB diversity and richness exceeded healthy donors, after highly clonal active COVID-19 repertoires.

Multiplex PCR with BIOMED2 TRB-A/B primer pools amplified TRB rearrangements. TCRdb re-called the multiplex PCR reads through MiXCR, storing one row per CDR3 protein. Of under 6,000 distinct CDR3 sequences listed, about 30% were seen once; the top ten hold 4.5% to 5.5%. This clonotype was counted between two and nine times. As yet, its antigen is unknown. From blood, roughly 250-500 ng of genomic DNA served as TRB template. The source of this sequence is a human donor with active COVID-19. The material sequenced was blood.

DNA for the CDR3: TGTGCCACCAGTGATGAGGGGGAGCAGTACTTC. This translates into CATSDEGEQYF. The gene calls are TRBV24-1 and TRBJ2-7, with D tentatively TRBD1 or TRBD2 (5 bases each). Germline V gene lookup returns CDR1 KGHDR and CDR2 SFDVKD. Deletions cut 3 bases from V and 7 bases from J, with 6 bases between. CDR3 length: 11 residues.